A single sample is the source of the 9 T cell receptor beta chains below, sequenced in a study of STAT5B mutations in CD4+ large granular lymphocyte leukemia. Profiled with immunoSEQ multiplex PCR; TCRdb holds only in-frame clones, not every one. This sample has roughly 36,000 clones; 69% occur once, and the top ten carry 2.5% to 3%. Sequenced: CD4+ T cells from blood buffy coats. The origin of the receptors is a human donor in good health.

V usage is TRBV18 and J usage is TRBJ1-5; D is perhaps TRBD1 (6 bases). V shed 3 bases and J shed 2 bases, with 20 bases lying between them. The CDR3 is 18 amino acids. Looked up from germline, CDR1 is KGHSH and CDR2 is LQKENI. CDR3 sequence reads: CASSPPGQLVEGNQPQHF. CDR3 DNA sequence: TGTGCCAGCTCACCTCCGGGACAACTCGTAGAAGGCAATCAGCCCCAGCATTTT.

This clone was picked up a small number of times. The chain has TRBV7-9 and TRBJ2-3; either TRBD1 or TRBD2 may supply D (5 bases each). Germline loops: CDR1 SEHNR, CDR2 FQNEAQ (reference sequence). The CDR3 runs 14 residues. Between the trimmed V and J ends, which lost 1 base and 10 bases, there was a span of 15 bases. This CDR3 reads CASSLGGGLEAQYF. In DNA, the CDR3 is TGTGCCAGCAGCTTAGGGGGCGGGCTGGAGGCGCAGTATTTT.

This clone has a single count. J is TRBJ1-5 and V is TRBV30; D might be TRBD1 (5 bases). CDR1 and CDR2 (germline): GTSNPN, SVGIG (reference sequence). V lost 2 bases, J lost 4 bases, and 9 bases lay in between. CDR3 length: 13 amino acids. CDR3 residues: CAWSRQGNQPQHF. CDR3 coding DNA: TGTGCCTGGAGTAGGCAGGGAAATCAGCCCCAGCATTTT.

The gene calls are TRBV30 and TRBJ2-5; D call uncertain. Trimming cost V 0 bases and J 0 bases, with 2 bases left between them. The CDR3 is 12 residues long. Germline CDR1 and CDR2: GTSNPN and SVGIG (reference sequence). CDR3 protein: CAWSVHQETQYF. CDR3 sequence (DNA): TGTGCCTGGAGTGTACACCAAGAGACCCAGTACTTC.

This rearrangement joins TRBV6-5 to TRBJ1-2; 7 bases are a match to TRBD1. V trimming: 5 bases; J trimming: 6 bases; junction bases outside the gene matches: 6. CDR1 and CDR2 (germline): MNHEY, SVGAGI. CDR3 length: 13 amino acids. As DNA, the CDR3 is TGTGCCAGCAGTCAGGGGGTAGGGAATGGCTACACCTTC. This translates into CASSQGVGNGYTF.

The chain joins TRBV12-5 to TRBJ2-4; TRBD2 might be the D (7 bases). V was pared by 4 bases and J by 3 bases, with 19 bases between. Germline V CDR1 and CDR2: LGHNT, FRNRAP. This CDR3 comprises 17 residues. In nucleotides, the CDR3 is TGTGCTAGTGGTTCCCCCACGGGGGGCGTAGACAAAAACATTCAGTACTTC. Encoded protein: CASGSPTGGVDKNIQYF.

V gene TRBV10-3 combines with J gene TRBJ2-7, with 12 nucleotides matching TRBD2. V was clipped by 2 bases and J by 0 bases; unmatched bases: 2. Germline V gene data show CDR1 as ENHRY and CDR2 as SYGVKD. CDR3 length: 16 amino acids. The DNA of the CDR3 is TGTGCCATCAGTGAGAAGGGACTAGCGGGCTCCTACGAGCAGTACTTC. Protein sequence: CAISEKGLAGSYEQYF.

V gene TRBV10-3 combines with J gene TRBJ2-5; D may be TRBD1 (6 bases). CDR1 ENHRY and CDR2 SYGVKD come from the germline V gene. The CDR3 consists of 16 residues. The V and J ends lost 0 bases and 6 bases respectively, with 17 bases between them. The CDR3 sequence: CAISESGGLSSKTQYF. The CDR3, as DNA: TGTGCCATCAGTGAGTCTGGGGGCCTATCCTCGAAGACCCAGTACTTC.

The chain couples TRBV19 to TRBJ2-5, with a weak D call TRBD1 (6 bases). V dropped 5 bases and J dropped 5 bases, with 21 bases sitting between them. The CDR3 runs 16 residues. The germline CDR1 and CDR2 sequences are LNHDA and SQIVND (reference sequence). CDR3 DNA sequence: TGTGCCAGTAGTCCCCAACAGGGCCGTGGGGTTGAGACCCAGTACTTC. Its translation: CASSPQQGRGVETQYF.